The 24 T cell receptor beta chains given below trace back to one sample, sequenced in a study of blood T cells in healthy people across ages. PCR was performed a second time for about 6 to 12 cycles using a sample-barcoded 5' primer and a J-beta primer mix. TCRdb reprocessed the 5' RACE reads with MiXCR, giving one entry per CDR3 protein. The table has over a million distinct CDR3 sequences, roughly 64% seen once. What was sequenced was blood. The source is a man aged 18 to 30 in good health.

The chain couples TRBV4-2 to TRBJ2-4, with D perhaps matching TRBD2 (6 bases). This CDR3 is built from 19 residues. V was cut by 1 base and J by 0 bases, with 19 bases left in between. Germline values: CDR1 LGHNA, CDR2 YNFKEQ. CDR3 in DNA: TGTGCCAGCAGCCAAGTGGAGTTAGCGGATACCCCAGCCAAAAACATTCAGTACTTC. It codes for CASSQVELADTPAKNIQYF.

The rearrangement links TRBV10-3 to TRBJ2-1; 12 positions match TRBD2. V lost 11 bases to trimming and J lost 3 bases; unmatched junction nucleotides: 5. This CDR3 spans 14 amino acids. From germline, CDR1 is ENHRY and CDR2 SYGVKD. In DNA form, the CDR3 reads TGTGCCCACAGGACTAGCGGGGACTACAATGAGCAGTTCTTC. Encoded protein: CAHRTSGDYNEQFF.

The CDR3 DNA sequence: TGTGCCAGCAGTTCACAGGGGGGTATGGGCGGGGAGCTGTTTTTT. Translation: CASSSQGGMGGELFF. This rearrangement joins TRBV12-3 or TRBV12-4 to TRBJ2-2; 8 nucleotides agree with TRBD1. With V trimmed by 4 bases and J by 7 bases, 8 bases remained unmatched. The CDR3 is 15 amino acids.

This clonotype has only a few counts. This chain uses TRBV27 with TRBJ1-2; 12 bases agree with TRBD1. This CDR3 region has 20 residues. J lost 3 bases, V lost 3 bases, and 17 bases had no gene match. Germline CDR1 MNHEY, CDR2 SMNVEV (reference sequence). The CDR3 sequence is CASSFGTGGAYGPPYYGYTF. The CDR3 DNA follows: TGTGCCAGCAGTTTTGGGACAGGGGGCGCCTACGGCCCTCCATACTATGGCTACACCTTC.

The CDR3 reads CSARGFTGTAITTDTQYF. The CDR3 DNA is TGCAGTGCTAGGGGATTTACCGGGACAGCCATTACCACAGATACGCAGTATTTT. The genes are TRBV20-1 and TRBJ2-3, with 7 nucleotides matching TRBD1. CDR3 length equals 18 residues. CDR1 is DFQATT and CDR2 is SNEGSKA in the germline V gene (reference sequence). The V segment lost 3 bases and the J segment 2 bases; nucleotides outside the gene matches: 17.

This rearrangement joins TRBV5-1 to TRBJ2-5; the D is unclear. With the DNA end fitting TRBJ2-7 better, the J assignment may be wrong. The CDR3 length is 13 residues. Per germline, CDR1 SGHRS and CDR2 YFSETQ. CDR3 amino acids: CASSLAGSSEQYF. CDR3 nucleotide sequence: TGCGCCAGCAGCTTGGCCGGTTCTAGCGAGCAGTACTTC.

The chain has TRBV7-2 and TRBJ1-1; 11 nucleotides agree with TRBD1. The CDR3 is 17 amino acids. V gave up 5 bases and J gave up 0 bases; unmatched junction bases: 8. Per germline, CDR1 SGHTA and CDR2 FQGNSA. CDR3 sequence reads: CASSRRGGQGVNTEAFF. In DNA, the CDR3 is TGTGCCAGCAGCCGACGTGGGGGACAGGGGGTGAACACTGAAGCTTTCTTT. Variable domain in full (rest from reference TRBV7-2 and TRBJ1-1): GAGVSQSPSNKVTEKGKDVELRCDPISGHTALYWYRQSLGQGLEFLIYFQGNSAPDKSGLPSDRFSAERTGGSVSTLTIQRTQQEDSAVYLCASSRRGGQGVNTEAFFGQGTRLTVV.

CDR3: CASSLVAGGVGVSEQYF. The CDR3 nucleotides read TGTGCCAGCAGCTTAGTAGCGGGGGGCGTTGGGGTATCCGAGCAGTACTTC. The rearrangement uses TRBV7-9 and TRBJ2-5; TRBD2 matches 10 bases. The DNA end favors TRBJ2-7, so the J call may be wrong. Germline V gene data show CDR1 as SEHNR and CDR2 as FQNEAQ (reference sequence). The CDR3 loop spans 17 amino acids.

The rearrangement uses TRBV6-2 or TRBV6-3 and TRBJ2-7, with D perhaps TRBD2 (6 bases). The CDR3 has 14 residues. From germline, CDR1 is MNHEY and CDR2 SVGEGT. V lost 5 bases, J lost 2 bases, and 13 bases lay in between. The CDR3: CASSKAGSTYEQYF. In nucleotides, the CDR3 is TGTGCCAGCAGTAAGGCGGGGTCCACCTACGAGCAGTACTTC.

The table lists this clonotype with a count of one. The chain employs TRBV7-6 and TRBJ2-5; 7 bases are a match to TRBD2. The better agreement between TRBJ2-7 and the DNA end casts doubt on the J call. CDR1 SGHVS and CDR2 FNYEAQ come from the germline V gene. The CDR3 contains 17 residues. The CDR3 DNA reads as TGTGCCAGCAGACCCCCCTCTTGGGCGGGAGAATTCTGCGAGCAGTACTTC. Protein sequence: CASRPPSWAGEFCEQYF.

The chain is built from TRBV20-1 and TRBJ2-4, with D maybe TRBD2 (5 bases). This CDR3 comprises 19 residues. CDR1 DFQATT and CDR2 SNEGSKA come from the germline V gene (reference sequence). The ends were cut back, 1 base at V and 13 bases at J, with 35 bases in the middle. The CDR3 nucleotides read TGCAGTGCTAGAGTGGATTTTCGGACGGCTTCCCCTAATGTCGGGGAGCAGTACTTC. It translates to CSARVDFRTASPNVGEQYF.

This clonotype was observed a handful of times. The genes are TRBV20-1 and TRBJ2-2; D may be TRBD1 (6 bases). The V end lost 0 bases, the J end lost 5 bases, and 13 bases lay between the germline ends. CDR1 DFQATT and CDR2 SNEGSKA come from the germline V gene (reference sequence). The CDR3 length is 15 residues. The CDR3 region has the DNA TGCAGTGCTAGAGAGCTGGACAGAACAACCGGGGAGCTGTTTTTT. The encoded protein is CSARELDRTTGELFF.

CDR3 residues: CASSLAAGGPGYEQYF. The CDR3, as DNA: TGTGCCAGCAGTTTAGCAGCGGGCGGACCCGGTTACGAGCAGTACTTC. This chain links TRBV27 with TRBJ2-7, with D perhaps matching TRBD2 (6 bases). Trimming cost V 2 bases and J 4 bases, with 18 bases left between them. Germline V gene sequence: CDR1 MNHEY, CDR2 SMNVEV (reference sequence). The CDR3 totals 16 residues.

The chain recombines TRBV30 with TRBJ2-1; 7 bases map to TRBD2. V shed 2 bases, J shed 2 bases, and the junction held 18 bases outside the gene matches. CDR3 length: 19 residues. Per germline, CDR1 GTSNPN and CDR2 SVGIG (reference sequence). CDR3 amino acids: CAWSSRYGRESGPYNEQFF. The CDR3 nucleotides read TGTGCCTGGAGTAGTCGGTATGGGCGGGAGTCGGGCCCCTACAATGAGCAGTTCTTC.

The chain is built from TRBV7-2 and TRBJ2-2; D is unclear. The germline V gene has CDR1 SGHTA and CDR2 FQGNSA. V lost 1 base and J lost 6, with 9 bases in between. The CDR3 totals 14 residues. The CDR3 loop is CASSLVVISGELFF. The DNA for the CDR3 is TGTGCCAGCAGCTTAGTCGTTATTTCCGGGGAGCTGTTTTTT.

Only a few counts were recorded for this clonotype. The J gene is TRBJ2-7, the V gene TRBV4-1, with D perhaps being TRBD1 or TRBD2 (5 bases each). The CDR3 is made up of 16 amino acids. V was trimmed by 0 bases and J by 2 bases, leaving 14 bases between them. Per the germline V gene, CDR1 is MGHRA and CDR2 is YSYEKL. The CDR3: CASSQDHGGGTYEQYF. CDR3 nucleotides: TGCGCCAGCAGCCAAGATCACGGTGGGGGAACCTACGAGCAGTACTTC.

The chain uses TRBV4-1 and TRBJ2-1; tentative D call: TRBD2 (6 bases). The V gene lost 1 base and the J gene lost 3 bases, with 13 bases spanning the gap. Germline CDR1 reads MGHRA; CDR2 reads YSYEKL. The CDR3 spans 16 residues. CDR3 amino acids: CASSQVGGDGYNEQFF. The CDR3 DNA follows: TGCGCCAGCAGCCAAGTCGGAGGGGACGGCTACAATGAGCAGTTCTTC.

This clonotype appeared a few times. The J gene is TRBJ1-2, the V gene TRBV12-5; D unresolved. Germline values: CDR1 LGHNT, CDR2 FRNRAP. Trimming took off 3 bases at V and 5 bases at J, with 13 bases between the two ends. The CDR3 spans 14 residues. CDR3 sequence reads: CASGFPNTRYGYTF. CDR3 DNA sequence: TGTGCTAGTGGTTTTCCGAACACGAGGTATGGCTACACCTTC.

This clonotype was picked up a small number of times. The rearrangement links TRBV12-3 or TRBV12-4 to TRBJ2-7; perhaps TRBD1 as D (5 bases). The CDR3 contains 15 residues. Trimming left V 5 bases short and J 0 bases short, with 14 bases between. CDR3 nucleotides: TGTGCCAGCAGTGGAATATACAGGAGCTCCTACGAGCAGTACTTC. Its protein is CASSGIYRSSYEQYF.

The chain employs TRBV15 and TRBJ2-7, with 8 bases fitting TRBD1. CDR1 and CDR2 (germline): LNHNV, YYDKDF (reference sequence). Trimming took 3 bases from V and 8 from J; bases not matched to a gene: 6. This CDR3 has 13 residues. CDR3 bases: TGTGCCACCAGCAGTGAGGACAGGGACAAGCAGTACTTC. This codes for CATSSEDRDKQYF.

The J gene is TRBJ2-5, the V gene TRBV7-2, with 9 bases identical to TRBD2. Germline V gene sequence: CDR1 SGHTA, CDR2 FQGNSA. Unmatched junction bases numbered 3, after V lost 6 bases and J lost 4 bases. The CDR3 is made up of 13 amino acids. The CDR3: CASRIAGVETQYF. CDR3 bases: TGTGCCAGCAGGATAGCGGGGGTAGAGACCCAGTACTTC.

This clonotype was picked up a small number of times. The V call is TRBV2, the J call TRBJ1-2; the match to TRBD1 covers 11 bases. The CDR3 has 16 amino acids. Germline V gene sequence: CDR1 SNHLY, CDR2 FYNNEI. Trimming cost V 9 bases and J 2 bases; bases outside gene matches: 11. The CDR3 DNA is TGTGCCAGAGAGATGGACAGGGGGCGCAGGAACTATGGCTACACCTTC. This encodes CAREMDRGRRNYGYTF.

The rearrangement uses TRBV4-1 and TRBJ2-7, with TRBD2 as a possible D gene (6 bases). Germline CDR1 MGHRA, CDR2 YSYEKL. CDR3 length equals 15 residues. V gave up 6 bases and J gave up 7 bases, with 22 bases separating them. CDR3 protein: CASSPGVGRGNEQYF. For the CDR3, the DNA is TGCGCCAGCAGTCCCGGAGTGGGGCGGGGCAATGAGCAGTACTTC.

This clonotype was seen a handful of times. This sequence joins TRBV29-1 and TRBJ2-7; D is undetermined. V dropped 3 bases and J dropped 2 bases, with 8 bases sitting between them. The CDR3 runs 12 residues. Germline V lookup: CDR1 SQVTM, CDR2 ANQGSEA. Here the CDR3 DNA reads TGCAGCGTTGAGCTCCCTCCCTACGAGCAGTACTTC. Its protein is CSVELPPYEQYF.